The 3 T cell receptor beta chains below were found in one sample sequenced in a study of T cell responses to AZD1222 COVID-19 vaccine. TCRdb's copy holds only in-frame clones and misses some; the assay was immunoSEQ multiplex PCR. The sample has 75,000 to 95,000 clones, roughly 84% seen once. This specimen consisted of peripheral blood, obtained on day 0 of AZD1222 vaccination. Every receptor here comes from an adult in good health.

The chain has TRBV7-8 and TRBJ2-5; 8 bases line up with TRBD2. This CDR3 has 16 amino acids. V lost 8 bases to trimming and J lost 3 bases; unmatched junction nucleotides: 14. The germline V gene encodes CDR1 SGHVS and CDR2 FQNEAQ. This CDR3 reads CASRWASGRSEETQYF. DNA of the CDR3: TGTGCCAGCCGATGGGCCAGCGGGAGAAGTGAAGAGACCCAGTACTTC.

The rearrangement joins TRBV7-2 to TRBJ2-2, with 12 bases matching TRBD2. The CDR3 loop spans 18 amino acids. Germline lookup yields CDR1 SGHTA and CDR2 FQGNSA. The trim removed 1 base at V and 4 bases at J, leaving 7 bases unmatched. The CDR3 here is CASSLGATSGGGTGELFF. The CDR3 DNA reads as TGTGCCAGCAGCTTAGGCGCGACTAGCGGGGGAGGCACCGGGGAGCTGTTTTTT.

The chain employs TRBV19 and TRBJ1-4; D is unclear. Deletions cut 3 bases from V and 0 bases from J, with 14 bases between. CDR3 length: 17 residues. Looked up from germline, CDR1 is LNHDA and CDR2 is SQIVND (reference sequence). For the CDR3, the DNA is TGTGCCAGTAGTATGCGGGCCAGAGCTGCAACTAATGAAAAACTGTTTTTT. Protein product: CASSMRARAATNEKLFF.